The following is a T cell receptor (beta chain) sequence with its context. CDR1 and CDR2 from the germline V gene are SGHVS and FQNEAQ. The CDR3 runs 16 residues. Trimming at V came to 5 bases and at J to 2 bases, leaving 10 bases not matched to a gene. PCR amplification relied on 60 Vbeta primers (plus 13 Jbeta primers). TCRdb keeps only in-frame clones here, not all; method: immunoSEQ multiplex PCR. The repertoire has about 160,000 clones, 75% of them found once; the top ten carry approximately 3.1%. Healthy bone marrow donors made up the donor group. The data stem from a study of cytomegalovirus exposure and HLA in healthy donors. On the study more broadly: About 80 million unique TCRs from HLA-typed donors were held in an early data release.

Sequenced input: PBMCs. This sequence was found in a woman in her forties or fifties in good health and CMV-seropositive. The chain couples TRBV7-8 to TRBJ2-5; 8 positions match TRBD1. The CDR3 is CASSILQGVIQETQYF. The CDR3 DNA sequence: TGTGCCAGCAGCATCCTACAGGGGGTGATACAAGAGACCCAGTACTTC. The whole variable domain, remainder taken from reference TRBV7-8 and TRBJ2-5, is GAGVSQSPRYKVAKRGQDVALRCDPISGHVSLFWYQQALGQGPEFLTYFQNEAQLDKSGLPSDRFFAERPEGSVSTLKIQRTQQEDSAVYLCASSILQGVIQETQYFGPGTRLLVL.